The rows below give T cell receptor beta chains drawn from one sample of a study of CD8+ T cells in alopecia areata. The repertoire was sequenced with immunoSEQ multiplex PCR; TCRdb's copy has only in-frame clones and lacks some. Of about 190,000 clones listed, more than 55% are singletons. This sample comprised CD4+ T cells sorted from blood, obtained at week 4, from a patient treated with tofacitinib. The receptors were sampled from a human donor with alopecia areata. CDR3s include the opening cysteine and the closing phenylalanine or tryptophan. A D gene is named only where the DNA matches it firmly. Some rows have no size entry. The others give once, few or many, or a class for an expanded clone.

v_call	cdr3_length	j_call	d_call	clone_size	cdr3_aa	cdr3_nt
TRBV30	13	TRBJ1-1	TRBD1	-	CASRAGGNTEAFF	TGTGCCTCAAGGGCAGGGGGCAACACTGAAGCTTTCTTT
TRBV29-1	13	TRBJ1-1	-	once	CSVGTGGGTEAFF	TGCAGCGTTGGGACTGGAGGGGGCACTGAAGCTTTCTTT
TRBV29-1	16	TRBJ2-3	-	many	CSAGRSATEMGDTQYF	TGCAGCGCCGGACGTAGCGCGACTGAGATGGGAGATACGCAGTATTTT
TRBV2	15	TRBJ2-1	TRBD2	few	CASSDGTSGRAEQFF	TGTGCCAGCAGTGACGGGACTAGCGGGAGGGCCGAACAGTTCTTC
TRBV29-1	14	TRBJ2-5	TRBD2	few	CSIIAGGHPETQYF	TGCAGCATTATAGCGGGAGGGCACCCCGAGACCCAGTACTTC
TRBV18	13	TRBJ2-5	-	-	CASSLVAAETQYF	TGTGCCAGCTCCCTGGTCGCGGCGGAGACCCAGTACTTC
TRBV9	18	TRBJ2-1	-	-	CASSVGPKSGTFKNEQFF	TGTGCCAGCAGCGTAGGCCCAAAAAGCGGGACATTCAAGAATGAGCAGTTCTTC
TRBV10-3	13	TRBJ2-5	-	-	CAISGGLGETQYF	TGTGCCATCAGTGGAGGCCTTGGGGAGACCCAGTACTTC
TRBV7-6	13	TRBJ1-1	-	-	CASSPITGKQAFF	TGTGCCAGCAGCCCGATCACAGGGAAGCAAGCTTTCTTT
TRBV19	13	TRBJ1-1	-	-	CASSGLVNTEAFF	TGTGCCAGTAGTGGATTGGTGAACACTGAAGCTTTCTTT
TRBV29-1	14	TRBJ2-7	-	-	CSVLPQGRSYEQYF	TGCAGCGTTCTCCCGCAGGGGAGATCCTACGAGCAGTACTTC
TRBV16	13	TRBJ2-1	TRBD2	few	CASGSGYYNEQFF	TGTGCCAGCGGTAGCGGGTACTACAATGAGCAGTTCTTC
TRBV6-5	13	TRBJ2-6	-	-	CASSYAGANVLTF	TGTGCCAGCAGTTATGCTGGGGCCAACGTCCTGACTTTC
TRBV9	16	TRBJ1-5	-	once	CASSVVKTEDNQPQHF	TGTGCCAGCAGCGTAGTCAAAACGGAAGACAATCAGCCCCAGCATTTT
TRBV19	16	TRBJ2-6	-	-	CASSIIGGSGANVLTF	TGTGCCAGTAGTATAATCGGTGGATCTGGGGCCAACGTCCTGACTTTC
TRBV30	17	TRBJ2-1	TRBD2	-	CAGTAGTSGSSYNEQFF	TGTGCCGGAACAGCCGGGACTAGCGGGAGCTCCTACAATGAGCAGTTCTTC
TRBV30	12	TRBJ2-3	-	-	CAWSATADTQYF	TGTGCCTGGAGTGCCACAGCCGATACGCAGTATTTT
TRBV29-1	15	TRBJ2-6	-	-	CSVAADHSGANVLTF	TGCAGCGTTGCGGCGGACCACTCTGGGGCCAACGTCCTGACTTTC
TRBV18	15	TRBJ2-5	-	-	CASSPPNPPGETQYF	TGTGCCAGCTCACCACCGAACCCCCCGGGGGAGACCCAGTACTTC
TRBV6-6	14	TRBJ1-1	TRBD1	-	CASSYWTGDTEAFF	TGTGCCAGCAGTTACTGGACAGGGGACACTGAAGCTTTCTTT
TRBV25-1	15	TRBJ2-4	TRBD1	-	CASSEYRTGLNIQYF	TGTGCCAGCAGTGAATATAGGACAGGACTAAACATTCAGTACTTC
TRBV7-2	15	TRBJ1-2	TRBD1	-	CASSPGQGSGYGYTF	TGTGCCAGCAGCCCGGGACAGGGTTCTGGGTATGGCTACACCTTC
TRBV6-1	13	TRBJ1-2	-	-	CASSKGDSYGYTF	TGTGCCAGCAGTAAGGGGGATTCCTATGGCTACACCTTC
TRBV7-9	12	TRBJ1-2	-	-	CASSLFGYGYTF	TGTGCCAGCAGCTTATTCGGCTATGGCTACACCTTC
TRBV29-1	15	TRBJ2-3	-	-	CSVGSGASGTDTQYF	TGCAGCGTTGGGTCGGGAGCTAGCGGCACAGATACGCAGTATTTT
TRBV2	15	TRBJ2-3	TRBD2	-	CASRGLAGFADTQYF	TGTGCCAGCAGGGGACTAGCGGGATTCGCAGATACGCAGTATTTT